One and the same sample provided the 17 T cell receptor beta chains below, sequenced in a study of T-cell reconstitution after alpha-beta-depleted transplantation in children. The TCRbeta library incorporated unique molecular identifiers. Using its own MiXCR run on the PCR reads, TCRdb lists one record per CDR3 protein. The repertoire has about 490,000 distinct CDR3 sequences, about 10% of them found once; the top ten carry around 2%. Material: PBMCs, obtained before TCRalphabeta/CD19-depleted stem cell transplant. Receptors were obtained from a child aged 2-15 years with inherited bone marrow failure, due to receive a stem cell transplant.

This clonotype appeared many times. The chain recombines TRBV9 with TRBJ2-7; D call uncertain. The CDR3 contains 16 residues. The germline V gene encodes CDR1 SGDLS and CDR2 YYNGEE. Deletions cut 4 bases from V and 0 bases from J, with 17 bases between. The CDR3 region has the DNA TGTGCCAGCAGCCCGTTCTCCTCTTTGGCCTCCTACGAGCAGTACTTC. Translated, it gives CASSPFSSLASYEQYF.

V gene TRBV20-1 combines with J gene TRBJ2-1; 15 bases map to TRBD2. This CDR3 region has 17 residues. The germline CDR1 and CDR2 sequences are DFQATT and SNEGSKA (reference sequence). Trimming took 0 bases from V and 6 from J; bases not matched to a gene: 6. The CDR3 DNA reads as TGCAGTGCTAGAGATCCCGGGACTAGCGGGGGGTTCAATGAGCAGTTCTTC. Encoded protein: CSARDPGTSGGFNEQFF.

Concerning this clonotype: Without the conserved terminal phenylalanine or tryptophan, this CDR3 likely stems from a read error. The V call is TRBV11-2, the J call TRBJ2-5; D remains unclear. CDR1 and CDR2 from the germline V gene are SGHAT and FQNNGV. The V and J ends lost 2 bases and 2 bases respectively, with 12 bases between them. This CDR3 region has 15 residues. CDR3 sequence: CASSLLRLTQETQYS. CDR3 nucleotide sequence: TGTGCCAGCAGCTTACTTCGGCTTACACAAGAGACCCAGTACTCC.

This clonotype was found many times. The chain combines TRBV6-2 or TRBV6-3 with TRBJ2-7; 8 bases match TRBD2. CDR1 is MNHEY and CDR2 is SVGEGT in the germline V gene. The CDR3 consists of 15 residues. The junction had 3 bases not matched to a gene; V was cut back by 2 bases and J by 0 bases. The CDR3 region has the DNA TGTGCCAGCAGTTACGAGACTAGCGCCTCCTACGAGCAGTACTTC. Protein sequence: CASSYETSASYEQYF.

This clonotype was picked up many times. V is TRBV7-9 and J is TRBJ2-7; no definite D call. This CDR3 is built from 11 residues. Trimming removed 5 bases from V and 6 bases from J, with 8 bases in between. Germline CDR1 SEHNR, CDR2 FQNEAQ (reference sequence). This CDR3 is CASSRSGEQYF. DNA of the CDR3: TGTGCCAGCAGCCGAAGTGGCGAGCAGTACTTC.

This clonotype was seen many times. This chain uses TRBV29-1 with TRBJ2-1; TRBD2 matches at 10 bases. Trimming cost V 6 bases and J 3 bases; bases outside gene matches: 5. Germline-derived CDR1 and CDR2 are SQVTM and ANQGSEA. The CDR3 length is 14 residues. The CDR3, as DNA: TGCAGCGTGAAGCGGGAGGGGGTCTACAATGAGCAGTTCTTC. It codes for CSVKREGVYNEQFF.

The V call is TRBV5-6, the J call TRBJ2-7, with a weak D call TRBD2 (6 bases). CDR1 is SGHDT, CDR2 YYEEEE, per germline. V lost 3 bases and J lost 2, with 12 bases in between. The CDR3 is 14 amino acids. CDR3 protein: CASSWPSGAYEQYF. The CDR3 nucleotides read TGTGCCAGCAGCTGGCCGTCGGGGGCCTACGAGCAGTACTTC.

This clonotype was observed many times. The CDR3 here is CATSDRPAGEQFF. DNA for the CDR3: TGTGCCACCAGTGACCGCCCCGCTGGTGAGCAGTTCTTC. The V call is TRBV24-1, the J call TRBJ2-1; D is undetermined. The CDR3 has 13 residues. Germline-derived CDR1 and CDR2 are KGHDR and SFDVKD. The germline V and J ends were trimmed by 4 bases and 9 bases, with 12 bases remaining between them.

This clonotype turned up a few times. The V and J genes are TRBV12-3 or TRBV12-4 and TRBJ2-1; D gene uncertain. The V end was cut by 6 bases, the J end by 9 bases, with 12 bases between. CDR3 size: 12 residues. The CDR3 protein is CASRDLPTEQFF. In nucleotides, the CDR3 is TGTGCCAGCAGGGATCTCCCTACTGAGCAGTTCTTC.

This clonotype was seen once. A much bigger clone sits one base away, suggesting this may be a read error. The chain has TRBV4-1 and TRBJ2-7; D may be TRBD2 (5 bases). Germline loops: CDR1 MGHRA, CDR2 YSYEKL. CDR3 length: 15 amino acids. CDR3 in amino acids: CAGSQDRVAPYEQYF. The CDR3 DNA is TGCGCCGGCAGCCAAGATAGGGTAGCGCCCTACGAGCAGTACTTC.

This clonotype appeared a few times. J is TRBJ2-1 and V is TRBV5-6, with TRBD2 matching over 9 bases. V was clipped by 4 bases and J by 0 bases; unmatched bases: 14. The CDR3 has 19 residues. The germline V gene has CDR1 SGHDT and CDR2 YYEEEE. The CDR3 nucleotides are TGTGCCAGCAGCCAAGCGACTAGCGGACTTATAAGCTCCTACAATGAGCAGTTCTTC. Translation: CASSQATSGLISSYNEQFF.

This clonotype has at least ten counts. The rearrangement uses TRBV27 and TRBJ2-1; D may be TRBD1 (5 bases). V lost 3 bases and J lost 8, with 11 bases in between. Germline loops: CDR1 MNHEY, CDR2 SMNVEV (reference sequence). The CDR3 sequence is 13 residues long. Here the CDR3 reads CASSFGRADEQFF. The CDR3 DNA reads TGTGCCAGCAGTTTTGGCAGGGCGGATGAGCAGTTCTTC.

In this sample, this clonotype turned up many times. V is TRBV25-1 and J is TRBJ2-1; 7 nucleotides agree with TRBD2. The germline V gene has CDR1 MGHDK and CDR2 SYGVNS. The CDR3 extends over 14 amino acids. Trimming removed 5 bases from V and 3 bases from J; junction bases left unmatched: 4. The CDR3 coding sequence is TGTGCCAGCAGTAATAGCGGGCGCTACAATGAGCAGTTCTTC. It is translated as CASSNSGRYNEQFF.

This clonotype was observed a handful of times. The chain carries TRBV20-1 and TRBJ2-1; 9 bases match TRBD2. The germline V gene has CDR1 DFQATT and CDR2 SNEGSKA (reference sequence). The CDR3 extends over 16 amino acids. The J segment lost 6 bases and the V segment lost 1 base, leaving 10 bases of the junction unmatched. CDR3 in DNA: TGCAGTGCTAGAGTGGGAACTAGCGGGCCCGGCAATGAGCAGTTCTTC. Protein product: CSARVGTSGPGNEQFF.

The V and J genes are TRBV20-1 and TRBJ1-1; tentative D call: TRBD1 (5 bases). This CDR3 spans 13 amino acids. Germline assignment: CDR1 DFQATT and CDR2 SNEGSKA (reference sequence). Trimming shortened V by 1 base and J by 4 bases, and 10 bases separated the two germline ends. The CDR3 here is CSARVGGVTEAFF. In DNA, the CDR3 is TGCAGTGCTAGAGTCGGGGGGGTCACTGAAGCTTTCTTT.

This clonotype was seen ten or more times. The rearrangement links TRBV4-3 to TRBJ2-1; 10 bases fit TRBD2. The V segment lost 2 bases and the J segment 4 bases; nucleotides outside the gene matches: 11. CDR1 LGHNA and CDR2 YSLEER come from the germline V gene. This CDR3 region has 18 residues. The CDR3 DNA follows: TGCGCCAGCAGCCAACAGGGGGCGTATAGCGGGAGGTACAATGAGCAGTTCTTC. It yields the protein CASSQQGAYSGRYNEQFF.

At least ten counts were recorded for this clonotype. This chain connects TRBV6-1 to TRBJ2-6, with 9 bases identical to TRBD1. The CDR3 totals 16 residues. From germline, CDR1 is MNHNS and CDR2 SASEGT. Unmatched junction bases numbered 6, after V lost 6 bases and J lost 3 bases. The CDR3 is CASSPGTGFGANVLTF. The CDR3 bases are TGTGCCAGCAGCCCCGGGACAGGGTTTGGGGCCAACGTCCTGACTTTC.